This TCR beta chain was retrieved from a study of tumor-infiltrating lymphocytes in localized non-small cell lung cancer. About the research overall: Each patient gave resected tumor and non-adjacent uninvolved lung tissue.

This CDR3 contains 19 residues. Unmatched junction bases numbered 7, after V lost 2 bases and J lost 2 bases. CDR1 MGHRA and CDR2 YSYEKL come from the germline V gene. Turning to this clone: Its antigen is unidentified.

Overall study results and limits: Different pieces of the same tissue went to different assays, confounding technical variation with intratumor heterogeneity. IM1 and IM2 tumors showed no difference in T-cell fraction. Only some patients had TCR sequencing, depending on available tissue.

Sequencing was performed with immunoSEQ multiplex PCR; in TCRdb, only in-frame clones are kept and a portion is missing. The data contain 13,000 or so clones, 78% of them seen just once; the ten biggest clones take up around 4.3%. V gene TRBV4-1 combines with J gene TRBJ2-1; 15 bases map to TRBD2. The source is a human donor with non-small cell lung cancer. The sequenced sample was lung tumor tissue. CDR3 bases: TGCGCCAGCAGCCAACGGACTAGCGGGGGGGTTTTAACCTACAATGAGCAGTTCTTC. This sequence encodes CASSQRTSGGVLTYNEQFF.